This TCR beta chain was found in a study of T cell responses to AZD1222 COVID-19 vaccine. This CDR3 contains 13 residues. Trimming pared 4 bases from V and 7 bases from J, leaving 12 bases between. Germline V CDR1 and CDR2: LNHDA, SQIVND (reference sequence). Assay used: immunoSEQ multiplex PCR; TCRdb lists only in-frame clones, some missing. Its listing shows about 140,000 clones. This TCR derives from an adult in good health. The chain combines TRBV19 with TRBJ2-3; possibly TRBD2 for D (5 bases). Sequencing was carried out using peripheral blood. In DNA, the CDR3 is TGTGCCAGTAGTACGCCTCCGGGGTATACGCAGTATTTT. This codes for CASSTPPGYTQYF.